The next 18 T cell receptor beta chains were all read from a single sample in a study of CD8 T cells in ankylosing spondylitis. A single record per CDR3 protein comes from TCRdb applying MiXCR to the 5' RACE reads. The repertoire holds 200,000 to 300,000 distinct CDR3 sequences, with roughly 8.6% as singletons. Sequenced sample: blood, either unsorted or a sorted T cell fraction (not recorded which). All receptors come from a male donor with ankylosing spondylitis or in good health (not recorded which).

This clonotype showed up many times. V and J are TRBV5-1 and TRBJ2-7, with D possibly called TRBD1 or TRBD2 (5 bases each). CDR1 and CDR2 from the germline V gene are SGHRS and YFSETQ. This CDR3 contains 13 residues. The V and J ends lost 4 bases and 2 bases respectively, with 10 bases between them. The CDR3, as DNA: TGCGCCAGCAGCCGGGACCTTGCCTACGAGCAGTACTTC. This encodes CASSRDLAYEQYF. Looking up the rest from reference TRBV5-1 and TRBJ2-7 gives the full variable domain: KAGVTQTPRYLIKTRGQQVTLSCSPISGHRSVSWYQQTPGQGLQFLFEYFSETQRNKGNFPGRFSGRQFSNSRSEMNVSTLELGDSALYLCASSRDLAYEQYFGPGTRLTVT.

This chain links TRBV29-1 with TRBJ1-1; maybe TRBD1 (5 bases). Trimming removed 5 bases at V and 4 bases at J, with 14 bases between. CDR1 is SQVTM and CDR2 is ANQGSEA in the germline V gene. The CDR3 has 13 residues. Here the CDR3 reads CSVLGGGTTEAFF. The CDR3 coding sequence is TGCAGCGTTTTGGGGGGGGGGACCACTGAAGCTTTCTTT.

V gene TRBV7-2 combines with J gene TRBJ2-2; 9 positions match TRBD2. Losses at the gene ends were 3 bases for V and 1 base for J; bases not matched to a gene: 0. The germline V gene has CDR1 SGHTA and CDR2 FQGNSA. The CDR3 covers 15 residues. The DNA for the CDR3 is TGTGCCAGCAGCTTTAGCGGGGGGAACACCGGGGAGCTGTTTTTT. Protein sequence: CASSFSGGNTGELFF.

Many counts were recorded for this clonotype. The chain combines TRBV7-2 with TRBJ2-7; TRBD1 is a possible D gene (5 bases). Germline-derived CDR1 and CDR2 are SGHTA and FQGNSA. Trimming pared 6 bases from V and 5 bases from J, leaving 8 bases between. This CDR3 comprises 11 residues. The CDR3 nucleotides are TGTGCCAGCAGAGGACAAAACGAGCAGTACTTC. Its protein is CASRGQNEQYF.

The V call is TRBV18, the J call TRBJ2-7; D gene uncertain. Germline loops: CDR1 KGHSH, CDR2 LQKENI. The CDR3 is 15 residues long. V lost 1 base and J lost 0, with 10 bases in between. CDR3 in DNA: TGTGCCAGCTCACCACGAGAACAAAGCTCCTACGAGCAGTACTTC. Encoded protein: CASSPREQSSYEQYF.

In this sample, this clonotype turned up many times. The DNA for the CDR3 is TGTGCCAGCAGTTTCTCTGACAGGGGAGATTCACCCCTCCACTTT. Encoded protein: CASSFSDRGDSPLHF. The rearrangement links TRBV28 to TRBJ1-6; 8 nucleotides agree with TRBD1. J gave up 8 bases and V 3 bases, and 6 bases lay outside the gene matches. This CDR3 region has 15 residues. Looked up from germline, CDR1 is MDHEN and CDR2 is SYDVKM.

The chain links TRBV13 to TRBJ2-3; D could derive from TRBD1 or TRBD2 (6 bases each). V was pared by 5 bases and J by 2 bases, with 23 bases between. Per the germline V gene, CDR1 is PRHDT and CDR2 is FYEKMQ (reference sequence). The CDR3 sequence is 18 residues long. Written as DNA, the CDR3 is TGTGCCAGCAGCCCAGGGGCGGAGGGTGGGAGATACACAGATACGCAGTATTTT. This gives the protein CASSPGAEGGRYTDTQYF.

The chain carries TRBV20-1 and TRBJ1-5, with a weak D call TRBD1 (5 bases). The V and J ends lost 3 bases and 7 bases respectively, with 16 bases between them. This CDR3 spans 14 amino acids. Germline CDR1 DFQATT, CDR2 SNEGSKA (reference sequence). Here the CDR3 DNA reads TGCAGTGCTAGGGCCCCCGGGGCGGGGCAGCCCCAGCATTTT. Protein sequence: CSARAPGAGQPQHF.

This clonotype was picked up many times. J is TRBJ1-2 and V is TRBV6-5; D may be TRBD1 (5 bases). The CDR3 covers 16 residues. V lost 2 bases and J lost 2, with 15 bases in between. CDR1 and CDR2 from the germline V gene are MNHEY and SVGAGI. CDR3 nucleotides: TGTGCCAGCAGTTACCACAGGAGGGGAGAGAACTATGGCTACACCTTC. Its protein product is CASSYHRRGENYGYTF.

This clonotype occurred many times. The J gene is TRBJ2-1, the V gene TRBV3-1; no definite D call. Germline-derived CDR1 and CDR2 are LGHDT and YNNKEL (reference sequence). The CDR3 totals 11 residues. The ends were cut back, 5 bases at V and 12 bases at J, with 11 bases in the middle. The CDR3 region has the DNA TGTGCCAGCAGCGTACAGCTGATGCAGTTCTTC. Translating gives CASSVQLMQFF.

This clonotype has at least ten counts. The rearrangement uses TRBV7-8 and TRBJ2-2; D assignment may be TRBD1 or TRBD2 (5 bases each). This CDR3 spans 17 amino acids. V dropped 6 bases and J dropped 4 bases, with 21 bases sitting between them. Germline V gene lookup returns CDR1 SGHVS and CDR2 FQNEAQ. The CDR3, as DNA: TGTGCCAGCAGACCCCCGGGGCTGTGGCGTTCCACCGGGGAGCTGTTTTTT. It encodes CASRPPGLWRSTGELFF.

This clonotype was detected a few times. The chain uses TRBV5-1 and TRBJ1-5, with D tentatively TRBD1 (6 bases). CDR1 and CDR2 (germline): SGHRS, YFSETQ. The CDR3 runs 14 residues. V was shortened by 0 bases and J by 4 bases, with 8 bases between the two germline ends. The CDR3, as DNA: TGCGCCAGCAGCTTGGGGGACACTAATCAGCCCCAGCATTTT. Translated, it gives CASSLGDTNQPQHF.

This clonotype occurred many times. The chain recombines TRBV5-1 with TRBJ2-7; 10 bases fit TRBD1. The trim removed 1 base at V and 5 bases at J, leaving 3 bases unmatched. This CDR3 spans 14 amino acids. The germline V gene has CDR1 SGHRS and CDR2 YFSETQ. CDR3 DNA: TGCGCCAGCAGCTTGCGGACAGGGGGGAACGAGCAGTACTTC. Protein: CASSLRTGGNEQYF.

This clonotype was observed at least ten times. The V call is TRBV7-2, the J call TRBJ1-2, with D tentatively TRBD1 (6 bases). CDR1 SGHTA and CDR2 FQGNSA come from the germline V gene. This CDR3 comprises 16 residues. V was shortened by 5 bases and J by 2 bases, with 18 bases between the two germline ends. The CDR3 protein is CASSPQSTGFNYGYTF. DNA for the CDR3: TGTGCCAGCAGCCCACAATCGACAGGATTCAACTATGGCTACACCTTC.

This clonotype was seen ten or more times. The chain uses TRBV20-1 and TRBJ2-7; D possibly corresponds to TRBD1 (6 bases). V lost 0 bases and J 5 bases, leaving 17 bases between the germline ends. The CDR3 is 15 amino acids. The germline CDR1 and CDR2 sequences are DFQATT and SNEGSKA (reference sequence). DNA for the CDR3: TGCAGTGCTAGAGATCTGGGGGCAGGGGTGGACGAGCAGTACTTC. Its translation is CSARDLGAGVDEQYF.

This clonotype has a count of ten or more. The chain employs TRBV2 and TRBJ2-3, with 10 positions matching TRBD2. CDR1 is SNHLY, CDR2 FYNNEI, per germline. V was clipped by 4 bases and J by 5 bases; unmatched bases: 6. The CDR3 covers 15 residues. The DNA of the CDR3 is TGTGCCAGCAGTGCCCGTATAGCGGGGGGAGATACGCAGTATTTT. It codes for CASSARIAGGDTQYF.

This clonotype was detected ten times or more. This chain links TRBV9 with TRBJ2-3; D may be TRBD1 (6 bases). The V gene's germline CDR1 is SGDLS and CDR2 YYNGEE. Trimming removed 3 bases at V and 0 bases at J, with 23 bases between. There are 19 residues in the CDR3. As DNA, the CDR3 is TGTGCCAGCAGCGCGAGACAACCCGGGACAACCCTTAGCACAGATACGCAGTATTTT. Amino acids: CASSARQPGTTLSTDTQYF.

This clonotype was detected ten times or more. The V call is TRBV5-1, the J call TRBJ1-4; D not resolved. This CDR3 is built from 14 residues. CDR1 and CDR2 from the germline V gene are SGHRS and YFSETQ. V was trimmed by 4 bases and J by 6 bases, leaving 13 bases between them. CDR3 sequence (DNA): TGCGCCAGCAGCGTGGACTCTGGGGATGAAAAACTGTTTTTT. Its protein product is CASSVDSGDEKLFF.